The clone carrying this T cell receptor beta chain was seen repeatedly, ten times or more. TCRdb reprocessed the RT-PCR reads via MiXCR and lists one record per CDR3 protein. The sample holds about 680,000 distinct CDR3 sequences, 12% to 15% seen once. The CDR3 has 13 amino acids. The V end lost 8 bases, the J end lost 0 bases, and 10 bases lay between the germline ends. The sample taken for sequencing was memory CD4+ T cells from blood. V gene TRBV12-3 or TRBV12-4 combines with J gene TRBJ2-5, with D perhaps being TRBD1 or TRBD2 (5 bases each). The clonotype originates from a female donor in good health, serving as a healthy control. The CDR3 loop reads CASEGWYQETQYF. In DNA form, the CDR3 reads TGTGCCAGCGAGGGGTGGTACCAAGAGACCCAGTACTTC.